This entry features one T cell receptor beta chain sequence. These data come from a study of blood T cell repertoires in COVID-19. At the level of the study: COVID-19 samples collected from the United States, Italy and Spain covered acute and convalescent phases.

Trimming shortened V by 4 bases and J by 5 bases, and 14 bases separated the two germline ends. Germline-derived CDR1 and CDR2 are SGHDN and FVKESK. This CDR3 contains 14 residues. Assay: immunoSEQ multiplex PCR; the TCRdb copy retains only in-frame clones and omits some. The data hold 300,000 to 400,000 clones, with under 95% observed a single time. V gene TRBV14 combines with J gene TRBJ2-5, with D maybe TRBD2 (5 bases). The sequenced material came from peripheral blood. The sequence came from a woman in her late teens or twenties who had recovered from COVID-19. The CDR3 spells CASSPLLVIETQYF. CDR3 nucleotide sequence: TGTGCCAGCAGCCCCCTACTAGTGATTGAGACCCAGTACTTC.